These T cell receptor beta chains were read from a single sample in a study of blood T cell repertoires in COVID-19. Assay used: immunoSEQ multiplex PCR; TCRdb lists only in-frame clones, some missing. The sample consists of about 200,000 clones, approximately 85% of them appearing once. Material: peripheral blood. These receptors all stem from a woman between 65 and 79 years old with COVID-19, enrolled during active disease. CDR3s include the opening cysteine and the closing phenylalanine or tryptophan. The D gene is left open where the match is weak.

>TRBV7-3|-|TRBJ1-1|15
CASSRLSQGCSEAFF
TGTGCCAGCAGCCGACTAAGCCAGGGGTGTTCTGAAGCTTTCTTT
>TRBV5-6|TRBD2|TRBJ2-5|17
CASSSGLAGLYQETQYF
TGTGCCAGCAGCTCAGGACTAGCGGGGTTGTACCAAGAGACCCAGTACTTC
>TRBV5-1|TRBD1|TRBJ1-1|14
CASSPQTGVTEAFF
TGCGCCAGCAGCCCCCAGACAGGGGTCACTGAAGCTTTCTTT
>TRBV7-6|TRBD2|TRBJ2-2|15
CASSLVAGNTGELFF
TGTGCCAGCAGCTTAGTAGCGGGAAACACCGGGGAGCTGTTTTTT
>TRBV10-3|TRBD1|TRBJ2-3|15
CAISGGTAHTDTQYF
TGTGCCATCAGTGGAGGGACAGCACACACAGATACGCAGTATTTT
>TRBV7-8|TRBD1|TRBJ2-1|17
CASSLGGLGQGFNEQFF
TGTGCCAGCAGCTTAGGAGGGTTGGGACAGGGGTTTAATGAGCAGTTCTTC
>TRBV5-6|TRBD1|TRBJ1-5|14
CASSLDRGNQPQHF
TGTGCCAGCAGCCTCGACAGGGGCAATCAGCCCCAGCATTTT
>TRBV9|TRBD2|TRBJ2-5|16
CASSVDTGGLAETQYF
TGTGCCAGCAGCGTAGATACGGGGGGGCTGGCAGAGACCCAGTACTTC
>TRBV3-1/TRBV3-2|-|TRBJ2-1|20
CASSQVNREPGFVLDNEQFF
TGTGCCAGCAGCCAAGTAAATCGGGAACCGGGTTTTGTCTTGGACAATGAGCAGTTCTTC
>TRBV19|TRBD2|TRBJ2-1|15
CASSTGTSSSHEQFF
TGTGCCAGTAGTACCGGGACTAGTTCTTCCCATGAGCAGTTCTTC